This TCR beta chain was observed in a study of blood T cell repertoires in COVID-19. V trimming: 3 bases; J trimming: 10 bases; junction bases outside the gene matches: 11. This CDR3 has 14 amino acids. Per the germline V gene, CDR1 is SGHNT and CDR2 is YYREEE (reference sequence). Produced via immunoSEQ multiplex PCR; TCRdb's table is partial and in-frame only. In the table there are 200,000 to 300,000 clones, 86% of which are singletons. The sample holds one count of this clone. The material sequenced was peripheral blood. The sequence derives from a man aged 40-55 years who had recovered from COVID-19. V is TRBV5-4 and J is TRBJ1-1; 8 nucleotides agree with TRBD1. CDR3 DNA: TGTGCCAGCAGCTATACAGGGGGACCCGTTGGAGCTTTCTTT. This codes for CASSYTGGPVGAFF. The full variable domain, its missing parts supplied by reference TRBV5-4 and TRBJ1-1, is ETGVTQSPTHLIKTRGQQVTLRCSSQSGHNTVSWYQQALGQGPQFIFQYYREEENGRGNFPPRFSGLQFPNYSSELNVNALELDDSALYLCASSYTGGPVGAFFGQGTRLTVV.